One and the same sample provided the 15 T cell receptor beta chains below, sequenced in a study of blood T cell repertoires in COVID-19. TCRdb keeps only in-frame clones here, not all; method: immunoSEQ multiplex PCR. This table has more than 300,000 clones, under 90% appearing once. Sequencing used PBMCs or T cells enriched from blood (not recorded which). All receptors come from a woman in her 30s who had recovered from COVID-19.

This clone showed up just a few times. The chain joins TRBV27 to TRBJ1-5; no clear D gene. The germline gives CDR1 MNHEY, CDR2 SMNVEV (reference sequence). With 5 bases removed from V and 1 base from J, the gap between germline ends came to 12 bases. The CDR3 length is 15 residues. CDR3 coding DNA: TGTGCCAGCAGTGTGGCAGGCGTGAGCAATCAGCCCCAGCATTTT. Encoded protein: CASSVAGVSNQPQHF.

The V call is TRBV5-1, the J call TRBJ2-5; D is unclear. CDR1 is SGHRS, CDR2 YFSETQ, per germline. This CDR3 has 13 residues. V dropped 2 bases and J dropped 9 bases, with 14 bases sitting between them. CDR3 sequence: CASSLDRPGSQYF. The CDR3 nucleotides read TGCGCCAGCAGCTTAGACCGGCCCGGGTCCCAGTACTTC.

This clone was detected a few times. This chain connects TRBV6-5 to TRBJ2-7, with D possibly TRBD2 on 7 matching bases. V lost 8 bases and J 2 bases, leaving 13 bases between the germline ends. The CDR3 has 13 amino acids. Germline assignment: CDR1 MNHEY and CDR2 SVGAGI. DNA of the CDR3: TGTGCCAGCCGAGGGGGGGTCGCCTACGAGCAGTACTTC. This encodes CASRGGVAYEQYF.

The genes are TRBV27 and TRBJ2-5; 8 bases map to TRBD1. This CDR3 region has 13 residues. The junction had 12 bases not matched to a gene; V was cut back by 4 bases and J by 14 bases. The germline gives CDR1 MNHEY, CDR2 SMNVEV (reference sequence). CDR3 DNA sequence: TGTGCCAGCAGTTCCACCTACAGGGGGTGGATATACTTC. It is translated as CASSSTYRGWIYF.

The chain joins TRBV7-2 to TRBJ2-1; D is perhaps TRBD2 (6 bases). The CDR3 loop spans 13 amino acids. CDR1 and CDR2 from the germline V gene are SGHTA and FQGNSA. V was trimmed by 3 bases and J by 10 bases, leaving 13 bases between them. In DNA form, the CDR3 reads TGTGCCAGCAGCTTTCCCGGGGGTCTAGAGCAGTTCTTC. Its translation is CASSFPGGLEQFF.

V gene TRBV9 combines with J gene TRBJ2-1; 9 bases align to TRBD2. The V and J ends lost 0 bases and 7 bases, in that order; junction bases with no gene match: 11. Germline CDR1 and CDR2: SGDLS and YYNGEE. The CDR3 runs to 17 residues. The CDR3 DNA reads TGTGCCAGCAGCGTAGGGCCAGCGGGGGGACCTAAGAATGAGCAGTTCTTC. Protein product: CASSVGPAGGPKNEQFF. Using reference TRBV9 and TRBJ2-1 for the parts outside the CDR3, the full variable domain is DSGVTQTPKHLITATGQRVTLRCSPRSGDLSVYWYQQSLDQGLQFLIQYYNGEERAKGNILERFSAQQFPDLHSELNLSSLELGDSALYFCASSVGPAGGPKNEQFFGPGTRLTVL.

In DNA form, the CDR3 reads TGTGCCAGCAGTTACGATCAGGGCGCGGACGAGCAGTACTTC. This translates into CASSYDQGADEQYF. This chain connects TRBV3-1 (or the pseudogene TRBV3-2) to TRBJ2-7; tentative D call: TRBD1 (5 bases). CDR3 length equals 14 residues. V lost 6 bases, J lost 5 bases, and 17 bases lay in between. The V gene's germline CDR1 is LGHDT and CDR2 YNNKEL (reference sequence).

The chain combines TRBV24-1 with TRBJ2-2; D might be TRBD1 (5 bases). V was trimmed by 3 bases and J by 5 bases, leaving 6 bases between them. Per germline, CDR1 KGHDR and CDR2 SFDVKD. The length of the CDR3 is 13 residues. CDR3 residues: CATSDPGTGELFF. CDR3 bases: TGTGCCACCAGTGATCCAGGGACCGGGGAGCTGTTTTTT.

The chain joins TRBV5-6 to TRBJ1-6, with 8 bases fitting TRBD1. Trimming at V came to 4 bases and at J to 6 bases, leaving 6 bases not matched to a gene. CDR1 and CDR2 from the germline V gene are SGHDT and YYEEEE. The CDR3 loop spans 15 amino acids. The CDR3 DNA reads TGTGCCAGCAGCGCCGGACAGGGCCTTAATTCACCCCTCCACTTT. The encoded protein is CASSAGQGLNSPLHF.

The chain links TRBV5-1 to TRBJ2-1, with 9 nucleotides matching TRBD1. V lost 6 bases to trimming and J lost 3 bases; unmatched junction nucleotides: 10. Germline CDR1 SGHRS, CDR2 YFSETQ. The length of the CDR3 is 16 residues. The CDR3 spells CASTGGQGSYYNEQFF. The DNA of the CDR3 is TGCGCCAGCACGGGCGGACAGGGGTCCTACTACAATGAGCAGTTCTTC. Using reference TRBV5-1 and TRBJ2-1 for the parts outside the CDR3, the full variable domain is KAGVTQTPRYLIKTRGQQVTLSCSPISGHRSVSWYQQTPGQGLQFLFEYFSETQRNKGNFPGRFSGRQFSNSRSEMNVSTLELGDSALYLCASTGGQGSYYNEQFFGPGTRLTVL.

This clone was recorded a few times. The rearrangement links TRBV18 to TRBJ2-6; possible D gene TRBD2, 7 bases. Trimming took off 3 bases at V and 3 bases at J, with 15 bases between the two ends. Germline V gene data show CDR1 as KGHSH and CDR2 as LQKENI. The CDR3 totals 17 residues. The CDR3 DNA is TGTGCCAGCTCACCCGGCGGGGGCTTCTTTGGGGCCAACGTCCTGACTTTC. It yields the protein CASSPGGGFFGANVLTF. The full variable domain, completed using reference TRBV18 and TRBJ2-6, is NAGVMQNPRHLVRRRGQEARLRCSPMKGHSHVYWYRQLPEEGLKFMVYLQKENIIDESGMPKERFSAEFPKEGPSILRIQQVVRGDSAAYFCASSPGGGFFGANVLTFGAGSRLTVL.

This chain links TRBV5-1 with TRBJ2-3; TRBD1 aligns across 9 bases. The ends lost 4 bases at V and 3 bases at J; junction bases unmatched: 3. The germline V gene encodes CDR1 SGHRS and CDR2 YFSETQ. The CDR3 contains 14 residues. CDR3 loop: CASSLDRGTDTQYF. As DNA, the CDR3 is TGCGCCAGCAGCCTCGACAGGGGGACAGATACGCAGTATTTT.

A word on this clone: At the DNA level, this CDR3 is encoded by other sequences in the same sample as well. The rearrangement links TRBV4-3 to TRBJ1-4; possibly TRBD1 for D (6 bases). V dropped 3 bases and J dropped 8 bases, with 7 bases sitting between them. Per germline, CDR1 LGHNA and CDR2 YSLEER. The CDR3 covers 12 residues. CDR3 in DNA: TGCGCCAGCAGCCATCAGGGGGAAAAACTGTTTTTT. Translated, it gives CASSHQGEKLFF.

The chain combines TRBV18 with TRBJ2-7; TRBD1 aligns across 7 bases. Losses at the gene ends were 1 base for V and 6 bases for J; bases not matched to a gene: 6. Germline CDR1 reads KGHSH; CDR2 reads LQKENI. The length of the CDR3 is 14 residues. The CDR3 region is CASSPRQGEGEQYF. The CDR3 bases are TGTGCCAGCTCACCACGGCAGGGGGAAGGCGAGCAGTACTTC.

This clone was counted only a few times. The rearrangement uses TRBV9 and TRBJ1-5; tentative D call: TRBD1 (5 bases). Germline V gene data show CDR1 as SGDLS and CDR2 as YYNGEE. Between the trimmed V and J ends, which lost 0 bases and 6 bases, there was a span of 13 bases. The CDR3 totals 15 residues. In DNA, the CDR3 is TGTGCCAGCAGCGTAGATGGCAGGGATTCTCAGCCCCAGCATTTT. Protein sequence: CASSVDGRDSQPQHF.